Included here is one T cell receptor beta chain sequence, with context. What this receptor recognizes is not known. Base qualities are not provided; no much larger clone lies one nucleotide away. This record belongs to a study of blood T cell repertoires in COVID-19 (dated by TCRdb to 2018 to 2020). Study-wide context: Collaborator samples came from the United States, Italy and Spain and covered acute and convalescent phases of COVID-19. The prospective study material was composed of cDNA or gDNA derived from T cells, B-cell-depleted T cells, or PBMCs. A de-identified subject ID, COVID-19 status, age in years and sex were almost always included in the sample metadata. Deeply sampled blood TCRbeta repertoires from subjects exposed to, actively infected with, or recovered from COVID-19 were included in the dataset. Samples came from the ongoing ImmuneRACE study (first 160 participants) plus 1,254 subjects from 6 global collaborators. HLA class I and class II types, where available, came from metadata supplied by the sample provider rather than from assay-based typing. A freely available public database, intended as a resource for researchers studying the immune response to SARS-CoV-2, is where the repertoires were released.

At one collaborating source in Seattle, patients were enrolled during active infection and were followed longitudinally through the course of disease. The collaborating institutions used their own protocols to collect whole blood in K2EDTA tubes. For TCRbeta analysis, collaborators shipped samples in one of three forms: frozen whole blood, isolated PBMCs, or DNA extracted from either of those sample types. From the cysteine through the phenylalanine, the CDR3 covers 14 amino acids. Only the CDR3 part of the read is kept: 42 bases, read in frame from the first base. Looking up the germline V gene (reference sequence) yields CDR1 SEHNR and CDR2 FQNEAQ. V is cut by 1 base and J by 5 bases, and the space between the germline ends is 9 bases. The immunoSEQ Assay, a bias-controlled multiplex PCR, was used to amplify TCRbeta CDR3 regions from genomic DNA. The study's own analysis went as follows. Nucleated cell counts per sample were estimated from amplification of reference gene primers within the assay. To quantify the absolute abundance of each unique TCRbeta CDR3 rearrangement, sequence reads were collapsed and filtered. Productive Simpson clonality was computed per sample as the square root of Simpson's diversity index over productive rearrangements. The immuneACCESS repertoire file appears here via TCRdb, limited to in-frame rearrangements. These files lack a portion of the clones; in checked studies, under half of the deficit traces to unresolved V genes, and the cause of the others is not known. V, J and clone size are taken as reported in that table, and D and trimming were inferred from the DNA itself. This sample lists around 480,000 clones; around 88% were detected once. The leading ten clones occupy around 13% of the sample.

The full study reports these points: The amount of clinical and demographic metadata varied by source and participant and was provided uncurated.

Sequencing used peripheral blood. This sequence was found in a woman aged 45-60 years with COVID-19, enrolled during active disease. The V gene is TRBV7-9 and the J gene is TRBJ1-5, with no confidently assigned D gene. The CDR3 region has the sequence CASSLDISDQPQHF. DNA sequence: TGTGCCAGCAGCTTAGATATCTCGGATCAGCCCCAGCATTTT.